This T cell receptor beta chain comes out of a study of shared T cell receptors in the human thymus. The ends were cut back, 2 bases at V and 0 bases at J, with 20 bases in the middle. Germline CDR1 is SGHRS and CDR2 is YFSETQ. The CDR3 runs to 18 residues. Some clones are missing from TCRdb's copy, which holds only in-frame ones; the method was immunoSEQ multiplex PCR. The sample yields about 660,000 clones, 85% to 90% seen once. These same data were also listed under a study on human thymus T cells. That work contributes: It was from resections taken during corrective heart surgery that the thymus tissue came. Thymic and blood repertoires showed apparently biased V and J gene usage. Highly overlapping thymic repertoires in unrelated individuals were reported by related research.

The genes are TRBV5-1 and TRBJ1-2; no clear D gene. Source material: thymocytes. The clonotype originates from a boy in the first two years of life with a congenital heart defect. The chain's CDR3 is CASSLSTLHPPTNYGYTF. The CDR3 DNA is TGCGCCAGCAGCTTAAGTACTCTTCACCCCCCAACTAACTATGGCTACACCTTC. The full variable domain, with the rest looked up from reference TRBV5-1 and TRBJ1-2, is KAGVTQTPRYLIKTRGQQVTLSCSPISGHRSVSWYQQTPGQGLQFLFEYFSETQRNKGNFPGRFSGRQFSNSRSEMNVSTLELGDSALYLCASSLSTLHPPTNYGYTFGSGTRLTVV.